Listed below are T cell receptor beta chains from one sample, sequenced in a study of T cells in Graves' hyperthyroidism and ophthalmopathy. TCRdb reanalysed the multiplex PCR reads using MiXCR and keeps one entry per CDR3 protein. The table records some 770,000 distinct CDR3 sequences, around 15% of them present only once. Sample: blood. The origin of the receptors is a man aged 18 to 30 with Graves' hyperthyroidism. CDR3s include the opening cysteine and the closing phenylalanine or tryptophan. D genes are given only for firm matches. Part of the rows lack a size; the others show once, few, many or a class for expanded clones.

DNA: TGTGCCAGCAGCCCGGGGACTAGCGGGAGGGCCCATGAGCAGTTCTTC
CDR3: CASSPGTSGRAHEQFF
J: TRBJ2-1
V: TRBV11-3
size: -
D: TRBD2

DNA: TGTGCCAGCGGCGTGGGGGCTCTAGCCTACGAGCAGTACTTC
CDR3: CASGVGALAYEQYF
J: TRBJ2-7
V: TRBV28
size: few
D: -

DNA: TGCGCCAGCAGTGGGCTAGCGGGAGCCGGAGATACGCAGTATTTT
CDR3: CASSGLAGAGDTQYF
J: TRBJ2-3
V: TRBV10-2
size: -
D: TRBD2

DNA: TGTGCCAGCAGTTTAATAGCGGGAGTACTCTACGAGCAGTACTTC
CDR3: CASSLIAGVLYEQYF
J: TRBJ2-7
V: TRBV28
size: many
D: TRBD2

DNA: TGTGCCAGCAGCTTAAATGGAGGCGAGCAGTACTTC
CDR3: CASSLNGGEQYF
J: TRBJ2-7
V: TRBV7-9
size: -
D: -

DNA: TGTGCCAGCAGCCCGTACAGGGGGCTTAGGGAAAAACTGTTTTTT
CDR3: CASSPYRGLREKLFF
J: TRBJ1-4
V: TRBV7-2
size: few
D: TRBD1

DNA: TGTGCCAGCACCCCGACAGGGGCCAGCTCCTACGAGCAGTACTTC
CDR3: CASTPTGASSYEQYF
J: TRBJ2-7
V: TRBV2
size: few
D: TRBD1

DNA: TGTGCCAGCACCCAAGGGACACGGGGAGAAAAACTGTTTTTT
CDR3: CASTQGTRGEKLFF
J: TRBJ1-4
V: TRBV28
size: many
D: -

DNA: TGTGCCAGCAGTCCCCCGGTGGGACAGCCGCGGCAAGGCTACACCTTC
CDR3: CASSPPVGQPRQGYTF
J: TRBJ1-2
V: TRBV6-2/TRBV6-3
size: few
D: TRBD1

DNA: TGTGCCAGCAGTTACGACACCGGGACTAGCGGGAGTAAGGATACGCAGTATTTT
CDR3: CASSYDTGTSGSKDTQYF
J: TRBJ2-3
V: TRBV6-5
size: -
D: TRBD2

DNA: TGTGCCAGCAGTTACTCGAGAGGAGACAATGAGCAGTTCTTC
CDR3: CASSYSRGDNEQFF
J: TRBJ2-1
V: TRBV6-2/TRBV6-3
size: few
D: -

DNA: TGTGCCAGCAGCCAAGAGAGGGGCGGTGGCTACACCTTC
CDR3: CASSQERGGGYTF
J: TRBJ1-2
V: TRBV4-2
size: few
D: -

DNA: TGTGCCAGCAGTACGAGGGAGCTTTTCGGAAACACCATATATTTT
CDR3: CASSTRELFGNTIYF
J: TRBJ1-3
V: TRBV6-2/TRBV6-3
size: few
D: -

DNA: TGTGCCAGCATCACACCAGTGAACACAGATACGCAGTATTTT
CDR3: CASITPVNTDTQYF
J: TRBJ2-3
V: TRBV7-9
size: -
D: -

DNA: TGCGGTGCTCCCGCGGGAGGGAGCTCCTACAATGAGCAGTTCTTC
CDR3: CGAPAGGSSYNEQFF
J: TRBJ2-1
V: TRBV20-1
size: -
D: TRBD2

DNA: TGTGCCAGCAGAAAGTCGGCAGAACCTTCCTACGAGCAGTACTTC
CDR3: CASRKSAEPSYEQYF
J: TRBJ2-7
V: TRBV11-2
size: many
D: -

DNA: TGTGCCAGCAGCCAGGAGCAGGGGGAAAAACTGTTTTTT
CDR3: CASSQEQGEKLFF
J: TRBJ1-4
V: TRBV2
size: few
D: -

DNA: TGTGCCAGCAGCCCGGGGACTAGCGGGAGGGCAAAAGATACGCAGTATTTT
CDR3: CASSPGTSGRAKDTQYF
J: TRBJ2-3
V: TRBV7-9
size: few
D: TRBD2

DNA: TGTGCCAGTACCCCCTGGCCAGGGAATCAGCCCCAGCATTTT
CDR3: CASTPWPGNQPQHF
J: TRBJ1-5
V: TRBV19
size: few
D: -